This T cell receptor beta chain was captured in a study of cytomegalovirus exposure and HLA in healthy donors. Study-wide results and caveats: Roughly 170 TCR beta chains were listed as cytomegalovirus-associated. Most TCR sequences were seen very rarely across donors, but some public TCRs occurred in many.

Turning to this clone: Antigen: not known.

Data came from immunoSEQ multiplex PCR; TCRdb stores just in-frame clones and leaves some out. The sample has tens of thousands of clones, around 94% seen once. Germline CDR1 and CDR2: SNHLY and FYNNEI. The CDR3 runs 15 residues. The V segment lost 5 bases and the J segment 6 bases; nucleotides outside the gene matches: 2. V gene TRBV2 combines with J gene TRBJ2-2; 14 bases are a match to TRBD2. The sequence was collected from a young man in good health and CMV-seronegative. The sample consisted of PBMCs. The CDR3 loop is CASSPTSGRAGELFF. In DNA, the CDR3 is TGTGCCAGCAGTCCGACTAGCGGGAGGGCCGGGGAGCTGTTTTTT.